This TCR beta chain was sequenced in a study of T cell responses to AZD1222 COVID-19 vaccine. The method was immunoSEQ multiplex PCR; TCRdb's version includes in-frame clones alone and lacks a portion of them. The table has about 150,000 clones, roughly nine tenths seen once. Germline CDR1 is SNHLY and CDR2 is FYNNEI. This CDR3 has 16 amino acids. The ends were cut back, 4 bases at V and 8 bases at J, with 21 bases in the middle. The V and J genes are TRBV2 and TRBJ1-5; a weak D match, TRBD1 (5 bases). Source: peripheral blood, taken on day 0 of AZD1222 vaccination. This TCR derives from an adult in good health. The CDR3: CASSVTGEGPPEPQHF. In nucleotides, the CDR3 is TGTGCCAGCAGTGTCACAGGTGAGGGGCCGCCAGAGCCCCAGCATTTT.